This T cell receptor (beta chain) was sequenced in a study of early stage breast cancer tumors. Turning to the study itself: Invasive lobular carcinomas made up about 30% of the 12 ER+/PR+/HER2- tumors. Each sample averaged around 9.5-fold read coverage. Whole-study findings and limits: Unsorted bulk genomic DNA sequencing lacked pairing and functional marker data.

There are a few counts of this clone. The antigen is unknown. Trimming shortened V by 3 bases and J by 2 bases, and 14 bases separated the two germline ends. The CDR3 length is 15 residues. CDR1 is WNHNN and CDR2 is SYGVQD in the germline V gene (reference sequence). Only in-frame clones appear in the TCRdb table, and some are missing; sequencing was by immunoSEQ multiplex PCR. Of approximately 70,000 clones listed, about 85% are singletons. The specimen was blood. This chain connects TRBV10-1 to TRBJ2-7; D gene uncertain. The receptor was derived from a person aged 35-50 years with breast cancer. The CDR3 nucleotides are TGCGCCAGCAGTGAACCGGCAGAGAGCCCCTACGAGCAGTACTTC. As protein: CASSEPAESPYEQYF.